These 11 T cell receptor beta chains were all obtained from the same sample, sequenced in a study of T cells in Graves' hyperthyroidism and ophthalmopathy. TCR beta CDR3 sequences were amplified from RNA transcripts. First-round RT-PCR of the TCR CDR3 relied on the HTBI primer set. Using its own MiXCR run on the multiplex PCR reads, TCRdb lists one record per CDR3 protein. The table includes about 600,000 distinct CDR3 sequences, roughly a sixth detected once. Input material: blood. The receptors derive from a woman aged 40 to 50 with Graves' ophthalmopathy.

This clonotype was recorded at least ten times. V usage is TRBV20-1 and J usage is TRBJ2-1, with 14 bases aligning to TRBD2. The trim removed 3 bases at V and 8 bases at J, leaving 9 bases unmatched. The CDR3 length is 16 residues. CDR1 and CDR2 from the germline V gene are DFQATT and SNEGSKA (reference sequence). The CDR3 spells CSARDPGLAGVDEQFF. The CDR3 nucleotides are TGCAGTGCTAGGGACCCGGGACTAGCGGGAGTAGATGAGCAGTTCTTC.

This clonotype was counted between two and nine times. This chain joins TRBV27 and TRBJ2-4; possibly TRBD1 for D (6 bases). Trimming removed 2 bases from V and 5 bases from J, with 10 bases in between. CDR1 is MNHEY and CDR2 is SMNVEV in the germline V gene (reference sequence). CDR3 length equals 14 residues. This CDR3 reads CASSLAGAENIQYF. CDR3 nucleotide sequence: TGTGCCAGCAGTTTAGCAGGGGCTGAAAACATTCAGTACTTC.

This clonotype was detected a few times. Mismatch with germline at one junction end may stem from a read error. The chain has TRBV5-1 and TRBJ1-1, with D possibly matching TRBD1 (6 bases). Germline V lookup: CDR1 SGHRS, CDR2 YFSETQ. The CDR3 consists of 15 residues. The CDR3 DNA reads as TGCGCCAGCAGCTTGGGAACAGGGATGGATACCTCGGGTATCTTT. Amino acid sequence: CASSLGTGMDTSGIF.

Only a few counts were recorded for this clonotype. CDR3 DNA: TGTGCCAGTAGTAAGAGCAGGAACTATGGCTACACCTTC. Its translation: CASSKSRNYGYTF. The chain carries TRBV19 and TRBJ1-2; D remains unclear. This CDR3 spans 13 amino acids. Trimming pared 4 bases from V and 2 bases from J, leaving 8 bases between. Germline V CDR1 and CDR2: LNHDA, SQIVND (reference sequence).

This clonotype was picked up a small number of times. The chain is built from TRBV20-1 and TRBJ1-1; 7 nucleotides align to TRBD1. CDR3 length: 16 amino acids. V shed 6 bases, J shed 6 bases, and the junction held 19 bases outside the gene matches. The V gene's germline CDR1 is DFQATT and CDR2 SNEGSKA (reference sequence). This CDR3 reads CSAPRTPGTAYAEAFF. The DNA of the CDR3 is TGCAGTGCCCCGAGGACGCCCGGGACAGCTTACGCTGAAGCTTTCTTT.

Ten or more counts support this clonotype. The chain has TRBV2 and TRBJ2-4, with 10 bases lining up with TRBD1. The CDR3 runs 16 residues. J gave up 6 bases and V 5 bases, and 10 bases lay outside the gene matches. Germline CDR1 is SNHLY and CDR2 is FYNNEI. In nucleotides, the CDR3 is TGTGCCAGCAGTCGGGACAGGGGTAGAGAATTAAACATTCAGTACTTC. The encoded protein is CASSRDRGRELNIQYF.

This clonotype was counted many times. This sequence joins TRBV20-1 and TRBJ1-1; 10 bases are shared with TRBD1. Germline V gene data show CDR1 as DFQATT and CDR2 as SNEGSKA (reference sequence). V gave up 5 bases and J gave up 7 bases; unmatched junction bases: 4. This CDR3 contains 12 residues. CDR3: CSAGGQGIEAFF. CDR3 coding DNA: TGCAGTGCTGGGGGACAGGGGATTGAAGCTTTCTTT.

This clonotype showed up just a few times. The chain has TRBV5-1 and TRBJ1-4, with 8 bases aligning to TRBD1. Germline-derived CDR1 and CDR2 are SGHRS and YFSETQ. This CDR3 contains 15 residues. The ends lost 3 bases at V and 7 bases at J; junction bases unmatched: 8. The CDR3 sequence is CASSSTGGFSEKLFF. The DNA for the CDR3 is TGCGCCAGCAGCTCAACAGGGGGATTTAGTGAAAAACTGTTTTTT.

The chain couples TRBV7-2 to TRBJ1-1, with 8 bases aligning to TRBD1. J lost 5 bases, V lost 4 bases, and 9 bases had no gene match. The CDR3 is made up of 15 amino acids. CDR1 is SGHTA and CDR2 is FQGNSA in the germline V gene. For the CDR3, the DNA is TGTGCCAGCAGCTCCCGGACAGGGAATTTGACTGAAGCTTTCTTT. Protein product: CASSSRTGNLTEAFF.

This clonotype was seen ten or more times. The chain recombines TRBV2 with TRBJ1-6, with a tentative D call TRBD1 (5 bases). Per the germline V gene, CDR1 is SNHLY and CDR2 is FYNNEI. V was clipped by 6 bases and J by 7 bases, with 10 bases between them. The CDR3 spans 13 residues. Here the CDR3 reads CASSGAKNSPLHF. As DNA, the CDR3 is TGTGCCAGCAGCGGGGCGAAGAATTCACCCCTCCACTTT.

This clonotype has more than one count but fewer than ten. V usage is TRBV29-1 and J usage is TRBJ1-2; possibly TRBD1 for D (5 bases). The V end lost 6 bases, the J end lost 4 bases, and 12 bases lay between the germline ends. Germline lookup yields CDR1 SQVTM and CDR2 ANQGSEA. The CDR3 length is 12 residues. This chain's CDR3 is CSVDTGLYGYTF. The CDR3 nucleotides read TGCAGCGTAGACACAGGCCTCTATGGCTACACCTTC.